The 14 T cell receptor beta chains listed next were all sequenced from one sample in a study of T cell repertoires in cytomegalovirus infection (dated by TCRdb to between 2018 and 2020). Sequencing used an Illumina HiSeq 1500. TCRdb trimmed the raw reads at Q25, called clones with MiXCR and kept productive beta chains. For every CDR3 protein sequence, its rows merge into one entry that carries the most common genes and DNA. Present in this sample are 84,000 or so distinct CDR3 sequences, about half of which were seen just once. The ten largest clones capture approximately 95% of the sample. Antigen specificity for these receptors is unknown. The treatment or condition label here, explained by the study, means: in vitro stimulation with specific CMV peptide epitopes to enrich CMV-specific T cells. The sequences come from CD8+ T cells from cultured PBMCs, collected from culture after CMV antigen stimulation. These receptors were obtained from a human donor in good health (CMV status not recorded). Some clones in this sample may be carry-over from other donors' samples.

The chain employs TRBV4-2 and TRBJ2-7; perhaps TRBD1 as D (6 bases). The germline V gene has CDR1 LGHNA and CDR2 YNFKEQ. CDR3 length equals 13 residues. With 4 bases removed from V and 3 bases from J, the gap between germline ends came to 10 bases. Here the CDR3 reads CASSPRGGYEQYF. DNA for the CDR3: TGTGCCAGCAGCCCGCGAGGGGGCTACGAGCAGTACTTC.

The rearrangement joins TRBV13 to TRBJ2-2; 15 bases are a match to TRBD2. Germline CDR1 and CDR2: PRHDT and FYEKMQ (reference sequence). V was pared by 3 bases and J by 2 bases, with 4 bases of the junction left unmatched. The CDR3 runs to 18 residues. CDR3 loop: CASSFRTSGRANTGELFF. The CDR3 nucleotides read TGTGCCAGCAGCTTCCGGACTAGCGGGAGGGCCAACACCGGGGAGCTGTTTTTT. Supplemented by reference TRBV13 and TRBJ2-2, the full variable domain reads AAGVIQSPRHLIKEKRETATLKCYPIPRHDTVYWYQQGPGQDPQFLISFYEKMQSDKGSIPDRFSAQQFSDYHSELNMSSLELGDSALYFCASSFRTSGRANTGELFFGEGSRLTVL.

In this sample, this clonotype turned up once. CDR3 in amino acids: CASNQGLETQYF. The CDR3 bases are TGTGCCAGCAACCAGGGTCTAGAGACCCAGTACTTC. This rearrangement joins TRBV7-6 to TRBJ2-5, with TRBD1 as a possible D gene (5 bases). The CDR3 has 12 residues. The germline V gene has CDR1 SGHVS and CDR2 FNYEAQ. Trimming removed 7 bases from V and 4 bases from J, with 10 bases in between.

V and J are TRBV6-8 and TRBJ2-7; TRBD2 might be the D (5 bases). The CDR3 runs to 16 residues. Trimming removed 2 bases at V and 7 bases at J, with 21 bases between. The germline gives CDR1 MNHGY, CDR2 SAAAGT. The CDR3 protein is CASSYGVGIWFGEQYF. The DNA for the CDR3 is TGTGCCAGCAGTTACGGGGTCGGGATTTGGTTTGGGGAGCAGTACTTC.

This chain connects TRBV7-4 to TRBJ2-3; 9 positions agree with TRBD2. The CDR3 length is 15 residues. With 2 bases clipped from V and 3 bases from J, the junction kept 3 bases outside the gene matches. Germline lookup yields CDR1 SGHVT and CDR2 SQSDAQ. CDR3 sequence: CASSLMTSGTDTQYF. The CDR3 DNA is TGTGCCAGCAGCTTAATGACTAGCGGTACAGATACGCAGTATTTT.

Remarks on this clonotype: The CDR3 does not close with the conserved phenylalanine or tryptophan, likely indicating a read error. CDR3 bases: TGTGCCAGCAGCCTAGCGGACTCCTACAATGAGCAGTTCTTA. Translation gives CASSLADSYNEQFL. The chain has TRBV7-2 and TRBJ2-1; 7 bases are shared with TRBD2. The germline V gene has CDR1 SGHTA and CDR2 FQGNSA. The CDR3 covers 14 residues.

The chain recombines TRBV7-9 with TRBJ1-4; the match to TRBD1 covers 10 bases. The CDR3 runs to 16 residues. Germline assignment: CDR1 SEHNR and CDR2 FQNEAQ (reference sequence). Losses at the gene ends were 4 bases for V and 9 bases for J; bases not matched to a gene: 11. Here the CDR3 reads CASSSTLGTGAQKLFF. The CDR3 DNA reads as TGTGCCAGCAGCTCAACCCTCGGGACAGGGGCGCAAAAACTGTTTTTT.

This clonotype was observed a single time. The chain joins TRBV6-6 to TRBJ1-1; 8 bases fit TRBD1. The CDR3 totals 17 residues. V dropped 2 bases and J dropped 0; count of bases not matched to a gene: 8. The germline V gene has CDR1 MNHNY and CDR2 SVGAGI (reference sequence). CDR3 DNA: TGTGCCAGCAGTTACACCCGGACAGGGCTCATGAACACTGAAGCTTTCTTT. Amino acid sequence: CASSYTRTGLMNTEAFF.

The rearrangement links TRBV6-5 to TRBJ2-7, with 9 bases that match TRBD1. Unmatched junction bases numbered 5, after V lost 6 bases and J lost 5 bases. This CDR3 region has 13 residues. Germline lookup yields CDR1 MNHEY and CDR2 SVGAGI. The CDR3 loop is CASRDRGDHEQYF. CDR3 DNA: TGTGCCAGCAGGGACAGGGGTGACCACGAGCAGTACTTC.

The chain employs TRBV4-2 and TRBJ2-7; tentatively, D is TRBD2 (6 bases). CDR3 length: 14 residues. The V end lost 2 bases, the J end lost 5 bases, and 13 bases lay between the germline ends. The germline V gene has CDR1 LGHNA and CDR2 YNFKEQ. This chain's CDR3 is CASSQRVRRDEQYF. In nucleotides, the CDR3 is TGTGCCAGCAGCCAACGGGTTCGGAGGGACGAGCAGTACTTC.

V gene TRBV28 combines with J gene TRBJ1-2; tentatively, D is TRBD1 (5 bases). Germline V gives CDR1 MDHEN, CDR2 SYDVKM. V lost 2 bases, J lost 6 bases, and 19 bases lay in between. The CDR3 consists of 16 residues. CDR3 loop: CASSLVLGQGGDGYTF. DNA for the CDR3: TGTGCCAGCAGTTTAGTTCTGGGGCAGGGTGGCGATGGCTACACCTTC.

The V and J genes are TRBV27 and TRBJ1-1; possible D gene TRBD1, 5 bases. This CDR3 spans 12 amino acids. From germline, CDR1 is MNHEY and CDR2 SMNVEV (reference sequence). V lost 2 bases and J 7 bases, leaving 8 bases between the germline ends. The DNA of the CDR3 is TGTGCCAGCAGTTTAACGGGGGATGAAGCTTTCTTT. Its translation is CASSLTGDEAFF.

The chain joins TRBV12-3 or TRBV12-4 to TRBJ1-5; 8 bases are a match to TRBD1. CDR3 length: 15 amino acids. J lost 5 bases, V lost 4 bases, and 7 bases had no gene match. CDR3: CASSSRGPGDQPQHF. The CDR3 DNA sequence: TGTGCCAGCAGTTCCAGGGGGCCAGGGGATCAGCCCCAGCATTTT.

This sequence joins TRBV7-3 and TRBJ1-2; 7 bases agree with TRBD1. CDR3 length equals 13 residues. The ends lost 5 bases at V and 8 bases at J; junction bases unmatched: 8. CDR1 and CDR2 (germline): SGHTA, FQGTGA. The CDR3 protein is CASSREVGGGYTF. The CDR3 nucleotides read TGTGCCAGCAGCCGCGAGGTAGGGGGCGGCTACACCTTC. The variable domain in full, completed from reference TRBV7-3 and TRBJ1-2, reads GAGVSQTPSNKVTEKGKYVELRCDPISGHTALYWYRQSLGQGPEFLIYFQGTGAADDSGLPNDRFFAVRPEGSVSTLKIQRTERGDSAVYLCASSREVGGGYTFGSGTRLTVV.